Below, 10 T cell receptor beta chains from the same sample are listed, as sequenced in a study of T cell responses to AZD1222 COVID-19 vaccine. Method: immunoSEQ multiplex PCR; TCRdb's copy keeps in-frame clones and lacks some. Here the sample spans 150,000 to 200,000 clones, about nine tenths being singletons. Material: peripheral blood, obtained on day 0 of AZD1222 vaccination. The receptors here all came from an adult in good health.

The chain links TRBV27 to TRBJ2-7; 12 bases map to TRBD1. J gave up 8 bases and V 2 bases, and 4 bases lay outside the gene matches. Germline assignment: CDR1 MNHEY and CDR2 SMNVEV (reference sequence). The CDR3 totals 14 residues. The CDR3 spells CASSLKGQGAKQYF. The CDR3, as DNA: TGTGCCAGCAGTTTAAAGGGACAGGGGGCGAAGCAGTACTTC.

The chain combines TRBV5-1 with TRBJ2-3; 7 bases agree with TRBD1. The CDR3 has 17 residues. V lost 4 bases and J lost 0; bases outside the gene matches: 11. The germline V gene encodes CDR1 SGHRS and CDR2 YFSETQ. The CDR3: CASSPLLGTASTDTQYF. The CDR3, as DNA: TGCGCCAGCAGCCCCCTCTTAGGGACAGCTAGCACAGATACGCAGTATTTT. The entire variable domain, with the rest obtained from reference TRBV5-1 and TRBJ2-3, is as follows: KAGVTQTPRYLIKTRGQQVTLSCSPISGHRSVSWYQQTPGQGLQFLFEYFSETQRNKGNFPGRFSGRQFSNSRSEMNVSTLELGDSALYLCASSPLLGTASTDTQYFGPGTRLTVL.

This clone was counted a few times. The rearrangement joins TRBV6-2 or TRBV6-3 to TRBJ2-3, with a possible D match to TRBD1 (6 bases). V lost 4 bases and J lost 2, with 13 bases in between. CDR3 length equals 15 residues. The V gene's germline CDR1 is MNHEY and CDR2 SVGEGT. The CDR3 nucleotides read TGTGCCAGCAGTTTCGGGACAAAAGACACAGATACGCAGTATTTT. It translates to CASSFGTKDTDTQYF.

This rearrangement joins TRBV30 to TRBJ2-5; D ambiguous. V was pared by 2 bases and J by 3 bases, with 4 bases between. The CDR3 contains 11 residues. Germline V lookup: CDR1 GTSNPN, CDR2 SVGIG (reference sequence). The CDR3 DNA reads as TGTGCCTGGAGTCCCAAAGAGACCCAGTACTTC. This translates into CAWSPKETQYF.

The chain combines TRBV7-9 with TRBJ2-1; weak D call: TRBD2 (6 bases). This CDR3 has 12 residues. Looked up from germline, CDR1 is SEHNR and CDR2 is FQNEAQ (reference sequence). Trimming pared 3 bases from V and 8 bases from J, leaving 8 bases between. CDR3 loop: CASSFGGYEQFF. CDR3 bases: TGTGCCAGCAGCTTTGGGGGGTATGAGCAGTTCTTC.

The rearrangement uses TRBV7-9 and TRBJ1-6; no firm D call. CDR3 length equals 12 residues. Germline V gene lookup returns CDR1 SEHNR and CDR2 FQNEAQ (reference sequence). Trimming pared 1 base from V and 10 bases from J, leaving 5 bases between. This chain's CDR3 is CASSLVVSPLHF. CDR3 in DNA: TGTGCCAGCAGCTTAGTGGTCTCACCCCTCCACTTT.

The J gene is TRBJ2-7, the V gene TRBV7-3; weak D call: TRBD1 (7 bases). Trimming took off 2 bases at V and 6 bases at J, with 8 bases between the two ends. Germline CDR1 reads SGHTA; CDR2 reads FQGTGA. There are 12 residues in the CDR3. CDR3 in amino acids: CASSLQGGEQYF. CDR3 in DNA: TGTGCCAGCAGCTTACAGGGGGGCGAGCAGTACTTC.

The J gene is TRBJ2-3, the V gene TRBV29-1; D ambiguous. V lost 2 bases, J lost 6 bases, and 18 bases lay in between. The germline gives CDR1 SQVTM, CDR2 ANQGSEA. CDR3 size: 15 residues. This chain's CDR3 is CSVELGPVAQDTQYF. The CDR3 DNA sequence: TGCAGCGTTGAACTAGGCCCCGTTGCCCAGGATACGCAGTATTTT.

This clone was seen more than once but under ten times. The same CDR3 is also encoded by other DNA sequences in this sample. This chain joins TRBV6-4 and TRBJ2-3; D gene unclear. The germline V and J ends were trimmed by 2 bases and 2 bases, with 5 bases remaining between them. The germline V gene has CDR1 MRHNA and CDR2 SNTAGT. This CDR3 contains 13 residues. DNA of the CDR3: TGTGCCAGCAGTGACGGGTCCACAGATACGCAGTATTTT. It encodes CASSDGSTDTQYF.

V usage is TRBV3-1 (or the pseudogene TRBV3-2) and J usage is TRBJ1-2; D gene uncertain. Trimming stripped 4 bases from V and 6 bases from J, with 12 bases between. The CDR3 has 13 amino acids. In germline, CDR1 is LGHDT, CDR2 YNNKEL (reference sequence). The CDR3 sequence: CASSPFRSDGYTF. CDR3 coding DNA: TGTGCCAGCAGCCCGTTTAGGTCAGATGGCTACACCTTC.